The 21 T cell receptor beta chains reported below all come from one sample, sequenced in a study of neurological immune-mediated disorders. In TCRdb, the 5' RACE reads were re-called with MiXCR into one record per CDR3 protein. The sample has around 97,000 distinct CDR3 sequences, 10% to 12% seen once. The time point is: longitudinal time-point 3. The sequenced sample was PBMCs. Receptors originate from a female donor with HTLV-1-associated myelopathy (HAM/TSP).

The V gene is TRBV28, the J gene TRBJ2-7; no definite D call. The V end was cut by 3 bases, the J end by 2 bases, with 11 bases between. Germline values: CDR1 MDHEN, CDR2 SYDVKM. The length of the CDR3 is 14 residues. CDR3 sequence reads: CASSFLGNTYEQYF. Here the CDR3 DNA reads TGTGCCAGCAGTTTCCTCGGCAATACCTACGAGCAGTACTTC.

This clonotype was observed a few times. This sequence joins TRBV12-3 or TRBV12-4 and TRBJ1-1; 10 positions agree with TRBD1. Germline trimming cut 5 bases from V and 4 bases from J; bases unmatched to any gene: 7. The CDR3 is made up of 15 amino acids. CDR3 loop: CASSLHRDRGTEAFF. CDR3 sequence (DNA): TGTGCCAGCAGTCTCCACCGGGACAGGGGCACTGAAGCTTTCTTT.

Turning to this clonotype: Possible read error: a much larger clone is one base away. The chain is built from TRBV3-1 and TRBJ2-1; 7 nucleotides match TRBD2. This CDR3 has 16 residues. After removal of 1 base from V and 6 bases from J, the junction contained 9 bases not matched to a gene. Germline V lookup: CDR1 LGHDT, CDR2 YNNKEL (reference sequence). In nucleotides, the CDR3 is TGTGCCAGCAGCCAAGTTCCGCGGGAGCTTAGCAATGAGCAGTTCTTC. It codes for CASSQVPRELSNEQFF.

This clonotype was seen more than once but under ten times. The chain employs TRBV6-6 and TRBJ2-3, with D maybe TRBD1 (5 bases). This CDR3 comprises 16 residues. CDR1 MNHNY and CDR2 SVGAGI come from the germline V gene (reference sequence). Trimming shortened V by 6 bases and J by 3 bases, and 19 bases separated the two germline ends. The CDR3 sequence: CASRRQGKWLTDTQYF. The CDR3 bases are TGTGCCAGCAGGCGGCAGGGAAAGTGGTTAACAGATACGCAGTATTTT.

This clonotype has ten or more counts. The chain's CDR3 is CASAFPGVPEAFF. CDR3 coding DNA: TGTGCCAGCGCCTTCCCAGGGGTCCCTGAAGCTTTCTTT. J is TRBJ1-1 and V is TRBV7-2; TRBD1 is a possible D gene (6 bases). This CDR3 contains 13 residues. Trimming stripped 8 bases from V and 6 bases from J, with 16 bases between. Germline V gene sequence: CDR1 SGHTA, CDR2 FQGNSA. Full variable domain (remainder filled in from reference TRBV7-2 and TRBJ1-1): GAGVSQSPSNKVTEKGKDVELRCDPISGHTALYWYRQSLGQGLEFLIYFQGNSAPDKSGLPSDRFSAERTGGSVSTLTIQRTQQEDSAVYLCASAFPGVPEAFFGQGTRLTVV.

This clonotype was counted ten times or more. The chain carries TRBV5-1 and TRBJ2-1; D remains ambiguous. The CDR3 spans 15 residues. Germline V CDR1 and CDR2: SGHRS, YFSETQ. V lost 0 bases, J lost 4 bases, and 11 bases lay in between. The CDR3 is CASSLAVAAYNEQFF. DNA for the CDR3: TGCGCCAGCAGCTTGGCGGTGGCAGCGTACAATGAGCAGTTCTTC.

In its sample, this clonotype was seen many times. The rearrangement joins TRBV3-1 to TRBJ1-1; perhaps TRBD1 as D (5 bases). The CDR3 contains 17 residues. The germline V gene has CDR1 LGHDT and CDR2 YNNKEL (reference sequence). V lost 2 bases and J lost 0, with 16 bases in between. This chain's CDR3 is CASSQTIQGLMNTEAFF. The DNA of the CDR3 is TGTGCCAGCAGCCAAACAATCCAGGGCTTGATGAACACTGAAGCTTTCTTT.

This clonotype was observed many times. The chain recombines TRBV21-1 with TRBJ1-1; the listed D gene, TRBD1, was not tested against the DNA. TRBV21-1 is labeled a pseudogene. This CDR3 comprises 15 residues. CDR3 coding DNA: TGTGCCAGCAGCAAATGGCTCCCGGTGAACACTGAAGCTTTCTTT. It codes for CASSKWLPVNTEAFF.

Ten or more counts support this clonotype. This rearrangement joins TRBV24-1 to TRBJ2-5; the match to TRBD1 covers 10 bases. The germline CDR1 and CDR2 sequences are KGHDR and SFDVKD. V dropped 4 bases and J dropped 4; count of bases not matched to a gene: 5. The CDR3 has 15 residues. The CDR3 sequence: CATSEPGQGSETQYF. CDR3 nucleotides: TGTGCCACCAGTGAGCCGGGACAGGGGTCAGAGACCCAGTACTTC.

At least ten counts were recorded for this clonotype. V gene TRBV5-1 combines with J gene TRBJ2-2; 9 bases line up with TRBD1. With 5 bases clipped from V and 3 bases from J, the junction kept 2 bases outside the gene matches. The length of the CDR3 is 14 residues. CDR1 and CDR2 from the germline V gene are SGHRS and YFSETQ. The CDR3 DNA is TGCGCCAGCAGGGGACAGGGACACACCGGGGAGCTGTTTTTT. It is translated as CASRGQGHTGELFF.

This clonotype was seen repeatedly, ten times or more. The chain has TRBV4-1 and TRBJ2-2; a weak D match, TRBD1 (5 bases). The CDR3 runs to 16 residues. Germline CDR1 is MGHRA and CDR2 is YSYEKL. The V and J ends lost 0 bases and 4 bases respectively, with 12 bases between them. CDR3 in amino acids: CASSQEVSRATGELFF. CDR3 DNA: TGCGCCAGCAGCCAAGAGGTTTCCAGGGCCACCGGGGAGCTGTTTTTT.

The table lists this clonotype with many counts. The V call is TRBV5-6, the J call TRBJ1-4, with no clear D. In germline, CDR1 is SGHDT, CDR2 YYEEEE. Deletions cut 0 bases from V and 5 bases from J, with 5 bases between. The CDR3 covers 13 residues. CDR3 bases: TGTGCCAGCAGCTTGGGGCAGAATGAAAAACTGTTTTTT. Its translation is CASSLGQNEKLFF.

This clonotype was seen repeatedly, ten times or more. This CDR3 reads CASSLDGQGAGYTF. The DNA of the CDR3 is TGCGCCAGCAGCTTAGACGGACAGGGCGCTGGCTACACCTTC. V and J are TRBV5-1 and TRBJ1-2; 8 bases agree with TRBD1. Germline CDR1 is SGHRS and CDR2 is YFSETQ. V gave up 2 bases and J gave up 7 bases; unmatched junction bases: 7. This CDR3 region has 14 residues.

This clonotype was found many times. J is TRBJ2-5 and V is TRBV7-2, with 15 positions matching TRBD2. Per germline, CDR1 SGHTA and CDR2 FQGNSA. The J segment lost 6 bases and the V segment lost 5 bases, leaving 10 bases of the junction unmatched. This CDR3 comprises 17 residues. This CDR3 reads CASSERTSGGAAKTQYF. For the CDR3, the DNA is TGTGCCAGCAGCGAACGGACTAGCGGGGGGGCAGCGAAGACCCAGTACTTC.

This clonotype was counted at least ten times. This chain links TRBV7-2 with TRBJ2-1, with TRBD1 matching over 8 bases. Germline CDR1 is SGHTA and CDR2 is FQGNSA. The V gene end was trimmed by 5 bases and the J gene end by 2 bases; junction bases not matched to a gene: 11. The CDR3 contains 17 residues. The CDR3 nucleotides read TGTGCCAGCAGCGTGCTGTGGGGGACAGGTGCCTACAATGAGCAGTTCTTC. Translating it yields CASSVLWGTGAYNEQFF.

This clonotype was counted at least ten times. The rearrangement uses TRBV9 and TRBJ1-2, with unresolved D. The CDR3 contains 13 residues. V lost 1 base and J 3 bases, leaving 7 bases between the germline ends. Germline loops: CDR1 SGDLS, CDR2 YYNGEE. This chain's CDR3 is CASSVTGDYGYTF. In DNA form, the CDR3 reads TGTGCCAGCAGCGTAACCGGGGACTATGGCTACACCTTC.

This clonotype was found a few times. For the CDR3, the DNA is TGTGCCAGCAGTCACGGGGGTTCACCCCTCCACTTT. This sequence encodes CASSHGGSPLHF. The chain couples TRBV28 to TRBJ1-6; D may be TRBD1 (5 bases). Germline lookup yields CDR1 MDHEN and CDR2 SYDVKM. With 5 bases removed from V and 9 bases from J, the gap between germline ends came to 8 bases. This CDR3 has 12 residues.

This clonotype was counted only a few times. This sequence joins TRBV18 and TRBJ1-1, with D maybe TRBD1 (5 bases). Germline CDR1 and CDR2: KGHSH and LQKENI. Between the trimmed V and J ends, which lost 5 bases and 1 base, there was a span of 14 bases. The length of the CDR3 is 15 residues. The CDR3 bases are TGTGCCAGCTCAGGGGCAGCTACACGGAACACTGAAGCTTTCTTT. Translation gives CASSGAATRNTEAFF.

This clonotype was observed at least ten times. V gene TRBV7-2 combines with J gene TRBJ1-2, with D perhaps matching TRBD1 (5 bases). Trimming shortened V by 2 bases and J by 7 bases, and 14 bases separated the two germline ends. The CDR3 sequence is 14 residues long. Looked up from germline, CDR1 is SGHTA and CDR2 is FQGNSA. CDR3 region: CASSLPWGLSGYTF. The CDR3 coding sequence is TGTGCCAGCAGCTTACCTTGGGGACTCTCTGGCTACACCTTC.

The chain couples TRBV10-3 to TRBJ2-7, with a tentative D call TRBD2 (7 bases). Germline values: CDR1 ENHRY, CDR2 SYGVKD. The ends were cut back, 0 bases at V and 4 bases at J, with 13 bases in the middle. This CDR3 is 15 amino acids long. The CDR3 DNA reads TGTGCCATCAGTGAGTCGGGGGGGCGCGTGTACGAGCAGTACTTC. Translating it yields CAISESGGRVYEQYF.

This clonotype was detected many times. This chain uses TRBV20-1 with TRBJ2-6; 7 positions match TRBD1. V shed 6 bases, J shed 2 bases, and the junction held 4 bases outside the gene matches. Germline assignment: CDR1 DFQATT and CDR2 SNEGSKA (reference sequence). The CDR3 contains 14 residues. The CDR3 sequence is CSADRAPGANVLTF. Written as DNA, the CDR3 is TGCAGTGCCGACAGGGCCCCTGGGGCCAACGTCCTGACTTTC.